This paragraph covers one T cell receptor (beta chain) sequence. Trimming stripped 0 bases from V and 0 bases from J, with 11 bases between. This CDR3 region has 16 residues. Germline lookup yields CDR1 SGDLS and CDR2 YYNGEE. This sample stems from a study of spatial heterogeneity in lung cancer. The time point: blood at routine non-recurrence follow-up after resection. TCRdb reprocessed the 5' RACE reads via MiXCR and lists one record per CDR3 protein. The sample lists 35,000 to 55,000 distinct CDR3 sequences, 12% seen once, with over 30% in the top ten. The rearrangement links TRBV9 to TRBJ2-3; TRBD2 might be the D (6 bases). Source: PBMCs, taken at follow-up. The clonotype was recovered from a male donor with early-stage non-small cell lung cancer. The CDR3 nucleotides read TGTGCCAGCAGCGTAGTACTAGCTCCTAGCACAGATACGCAGTATTTT. Its protein is CASSVVLAPSTDTQYF.